This TCR beta chain was documented in a study of T cells after yellow fever vaccination. This clonotype was recorded many times. Germline assignment: CDR1 SGHRS and CDR2 YFSETQ. The CDR3 runs to 11 residues. V dropped 6 bases and J dropped 8 bases, with 9 bases sitting between them. TCRdb called the 5' RACE reads again in MiXCR, with one record for every CDR3 protein. The sample holds over 110,000 distinct CDR3 sequences, approximately 7.7% seen once. J is TRBJ2-1 and V is TRBV5-1; D call uncertain. The sequence derives from a man under 40 who received the YFV17D yellow fever vaccine. The sample consisted of CD4+ T cells sorted from PBMCs, taken 5 days after the yellow fever booster vaccination. The DNA for the CDR3 is TGCGCCAGCATCCAAGGAGATGAGCAGTTCTTC. As protein: CASIQGDEQFF.